The rows below give T cell receptor beta chains drawn from one sample of a study of naive and memory T cell subsets. TCRdb reanalysed the UMI-ligation and nested PCR reads using MiXCR and keeps one entry per CDR3 protein. The sample holds just over 80,000 distinct CDR3 sequences, approximately 9.2% seen once. Sequenced sample: naive CD8+ T cells from blood. The receptors come from a human donor in good health. The CDR3 runs from the conserved cysteine through the conserved F or W. D genes are given only for firm matches. Clone size is given for some rows only: seen once, a few or many times, or a class if the clone is expanded.

j_call,d_call,v_call,clone_size,cdr3_aa,cdr3_nt
TRBJ2-4,NA,TRBV25-1,NA,CASSVQGGKNIQYF,TGTGCCAGCAGTGTTCAGGGTGGCAAAAACATTCAGTACTTC
TRBJ2-7,NA,TRBV10-3,many,CAISESPGYEQYF,TGTGCCATCAGTGAGTCGCCAGGCTACGAGCAGTACTTC
TRBJ2-3,NA,TRBV24-1,NA,CATSGSGFGDTQYF,TGTGCCACCAGTGGGTCTGGGTTCGGCGATACGCAGTATTTT
TRBJ2-3,NA,TRBV4-3,NA,CASSQEGSKADTQYF,TGTGCCAGCAGCCAAGAGGGGAGTAAGGCAGATACGCAGTATTTT
TRBJ2-1,NA,TRBV7-3,NA,CASSLKPGMPYNEQFF,TGTGCCAGCAGCTTAAAACCAGGGATGCCCTACAATGAGCAGTTCTTC
TRBJ2-1,NA,TRBV4-2,many,CASKGASNEQFF,TGTGCCAGCAAAGGGGCGAGCAATGAGCAGTTCTTC
TRBJ2-7,TRBD2,TRBV11-2,few,CASSSGLAESYEQYF,TGTGCCAGCAGCTCGGGACTAGCGGAGTCCTACGAGCAGTACTTC
TRBJ1-2,NA,TRBV9,many,CASTGPNYGYTF,TGTGCCAGTACAGGGCCGAACTATGGCTACACCTTC
TRBJ1-2,TRBD1,TRBV5-1,NA,CASSSGDSNYGYTF,TGCGCCAGCAGTTCGGGGGACAGCAACTATGGCTACACCTTC
TRBJ2-7,NA,TRBV7-2,NA,CASSSTGMPFISTYEQYF,TGTGCCAGCAGTTCGACAGGCATGCCCTTCATTTCAACCTACGAGCAGTACTTC
TRBJ2-5,NA,TRBV4-1,few,CASSLPPVGGTQYF,TGCGCCAGCAGCCTACCGCCTGTTGGGGGTACCCAGTACTTC
TRBJ2-2,NA,TRBV29-1,few,CSVEQAETGVTGELFF,TGCAGCGTTGAACAGGCCGAGACAGGTGTCACCGGGGAGCTGTTTTTT